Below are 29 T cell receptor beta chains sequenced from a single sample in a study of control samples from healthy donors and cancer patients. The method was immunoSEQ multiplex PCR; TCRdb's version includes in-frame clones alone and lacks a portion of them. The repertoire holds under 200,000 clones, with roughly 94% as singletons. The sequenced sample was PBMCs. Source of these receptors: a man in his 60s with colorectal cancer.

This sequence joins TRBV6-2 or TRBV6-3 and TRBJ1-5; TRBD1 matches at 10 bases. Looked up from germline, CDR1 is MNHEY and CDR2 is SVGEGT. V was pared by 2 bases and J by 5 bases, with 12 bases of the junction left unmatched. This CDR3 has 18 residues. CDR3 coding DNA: TGTGCCAGCAGTTACCAGCTCCCGGGACAGGGGATTCATCAGCCCCAGCATTTT. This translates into CASSYQLPGQGIHQPQHF.

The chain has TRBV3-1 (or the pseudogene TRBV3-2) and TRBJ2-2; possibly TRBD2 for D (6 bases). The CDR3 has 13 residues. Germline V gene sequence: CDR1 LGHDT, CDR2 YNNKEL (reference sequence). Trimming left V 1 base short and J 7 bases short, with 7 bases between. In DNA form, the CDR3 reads TGTGCCAGCAGCCAAGTGGGGGGCGGGGAGCTGTTTTTT. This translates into CASSQVGGGELFF.

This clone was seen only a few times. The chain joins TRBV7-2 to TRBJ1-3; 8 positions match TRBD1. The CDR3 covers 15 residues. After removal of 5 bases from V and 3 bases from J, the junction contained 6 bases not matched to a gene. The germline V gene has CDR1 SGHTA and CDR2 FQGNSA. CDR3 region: CASSAAGGFGNTIYF. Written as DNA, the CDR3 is TGTGCCAGCAGCGCTGCAGGGGGCTTTGGAAACACCATATATTTT.

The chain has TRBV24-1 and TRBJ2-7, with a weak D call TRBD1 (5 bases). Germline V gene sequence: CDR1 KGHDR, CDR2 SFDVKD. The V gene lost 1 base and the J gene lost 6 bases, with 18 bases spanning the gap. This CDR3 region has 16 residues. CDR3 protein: CATSDLRSLGASEQYF. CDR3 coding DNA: TGTGCCACCAGTGATTTAAGGAGCCTAGGGGCCTCCGAGCAGTACTTC.

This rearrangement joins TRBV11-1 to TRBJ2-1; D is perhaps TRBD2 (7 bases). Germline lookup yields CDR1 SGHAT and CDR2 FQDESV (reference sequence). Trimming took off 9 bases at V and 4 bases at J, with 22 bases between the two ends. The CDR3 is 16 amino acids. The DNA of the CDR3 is TGTGCCAGTAGCCGAAGGGGGGGCGCCCCATACAATGAGCAGTTCTTC. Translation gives CASSRRGGAPYNEQFF.

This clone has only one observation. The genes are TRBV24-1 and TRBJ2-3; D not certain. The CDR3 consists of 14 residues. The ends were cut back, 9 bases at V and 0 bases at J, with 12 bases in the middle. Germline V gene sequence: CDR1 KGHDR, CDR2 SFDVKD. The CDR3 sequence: CATEERDSTDTQYF. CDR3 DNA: TGTGCCACCGAGGAGAGAGACAGCACAGATACGCAGTATTTT.

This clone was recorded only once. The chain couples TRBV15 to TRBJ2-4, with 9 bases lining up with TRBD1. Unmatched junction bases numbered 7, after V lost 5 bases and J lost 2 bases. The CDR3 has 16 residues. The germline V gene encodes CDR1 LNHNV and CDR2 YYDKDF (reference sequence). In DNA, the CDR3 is TGTGCCACCAGCGCTCGGGACAGGGACACCAAAAACATTCAGTACTTC. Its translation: CATSARDRDTKNIQYF.

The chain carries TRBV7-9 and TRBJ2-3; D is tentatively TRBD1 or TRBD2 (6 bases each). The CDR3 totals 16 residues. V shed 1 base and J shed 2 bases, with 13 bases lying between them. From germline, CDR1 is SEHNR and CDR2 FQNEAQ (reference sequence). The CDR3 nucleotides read TGTGCCAGCAGCTTAGAAGGGGGGTGGGACACAGATACGCAGTATTTT. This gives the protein CASSLEGGWDTDTQYF. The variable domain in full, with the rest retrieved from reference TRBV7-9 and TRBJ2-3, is DTGVSQNPRHKITKRGQNVTFRCDPISEHNRLYWYRQTLGQGPEFLTYFQNEAQLEKSRLLSDRFSAERPKGSFSTLEIQRTEQGDSAMYLCASSLEGGWDTDTQYFGPGTRLTVL.

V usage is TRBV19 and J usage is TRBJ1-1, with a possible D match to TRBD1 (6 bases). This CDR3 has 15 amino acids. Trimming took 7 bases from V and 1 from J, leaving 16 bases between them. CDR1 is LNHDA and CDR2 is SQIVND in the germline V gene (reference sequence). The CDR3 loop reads CASTTEGVRNTEAFF. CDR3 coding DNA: TGTGCCAGTACCACCGAGGGGGTCCGGAACACTGAAGCTTTCTTT.

CDR3 sequence reads: CASSPTGSTEAFF. CDR3 DNA: TGTGCCAGCAGCCCGACAGGGAGCACTGAAGCTTTCTTT. The V gene is TRBV27, the J gene TRBJ1-1; 7 bases align to TRBD1. CDR1 and CDR2 (germline): MNHEY, SMNVEV (reference sequence). With V trimmed by 6 bases and J by 4 bases, 5 bases remained unmatched. CDR3 length: 13 amino acids.

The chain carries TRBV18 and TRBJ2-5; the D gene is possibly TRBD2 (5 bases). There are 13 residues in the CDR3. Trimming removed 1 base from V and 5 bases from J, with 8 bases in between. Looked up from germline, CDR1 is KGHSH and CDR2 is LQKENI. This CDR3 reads CASSPLGVETQYF. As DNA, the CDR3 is TGTGCCAGCTCACCACTGGGAGTCGAGACCCAGTACTTC.

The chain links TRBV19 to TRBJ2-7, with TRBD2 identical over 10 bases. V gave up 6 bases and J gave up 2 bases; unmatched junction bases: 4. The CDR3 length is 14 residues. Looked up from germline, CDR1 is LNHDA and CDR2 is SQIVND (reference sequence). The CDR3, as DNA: TGTGCCAGTAGGCAAGCGGGGGGGCCCTACGAGCAGTACTTC. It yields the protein CASRQAGGPYEQYF.

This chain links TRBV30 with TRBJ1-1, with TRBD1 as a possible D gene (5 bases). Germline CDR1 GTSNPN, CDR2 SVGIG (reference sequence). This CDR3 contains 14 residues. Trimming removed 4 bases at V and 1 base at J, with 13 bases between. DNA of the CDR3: TGTGCCTGGATTCCGGGACTATCGAACACTGAAGCTTTCTTT. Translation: CAWIPGLSNTEAFF. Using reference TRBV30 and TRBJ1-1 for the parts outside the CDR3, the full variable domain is SQTIHQWPATLVQPVGSPLSLECTVEGTSNPNLYWYRQAAGRGLQLLFYSVGIGQISSEVPQNLSASRPQDRQFILSSKKLLLSDSGFYLCAWIPGLSNTEAFFGQGTRLTVV.

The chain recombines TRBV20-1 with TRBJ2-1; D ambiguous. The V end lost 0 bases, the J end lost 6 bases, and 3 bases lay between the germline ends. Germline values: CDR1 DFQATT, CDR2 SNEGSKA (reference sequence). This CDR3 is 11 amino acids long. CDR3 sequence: CSARDPNEQFF. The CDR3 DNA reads TGCAGTGCTAGAGATCCCAATGAGCAGTTCTTC.

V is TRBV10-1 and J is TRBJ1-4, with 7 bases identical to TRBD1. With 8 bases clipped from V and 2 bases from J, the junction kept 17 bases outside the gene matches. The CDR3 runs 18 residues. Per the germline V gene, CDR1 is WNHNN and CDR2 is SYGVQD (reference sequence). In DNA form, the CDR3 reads TGCGCCAGCCGGGGGCGACAGGGTATAATAGGGACTAATGAAAAACTGTTTTTT. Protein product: CASRGRQGIIGTNEKLFF.

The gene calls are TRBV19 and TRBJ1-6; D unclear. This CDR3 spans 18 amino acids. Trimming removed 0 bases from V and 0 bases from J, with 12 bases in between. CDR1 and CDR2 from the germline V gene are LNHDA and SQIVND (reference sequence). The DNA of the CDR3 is TGTGCCAGTAGTATAGACACGGGCGGAGCCTCCTATAATTCACCCCTCCACTTT. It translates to CASSIDTGGASYNSPLHF.

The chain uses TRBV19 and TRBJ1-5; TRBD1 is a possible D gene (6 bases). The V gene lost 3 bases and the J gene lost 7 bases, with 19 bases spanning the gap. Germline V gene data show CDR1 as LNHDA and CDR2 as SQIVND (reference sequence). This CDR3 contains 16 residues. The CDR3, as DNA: TGTGCCAGTAGTATTAATAGGGGGGGCGAAGGCCAGCCCCAGCATTTT. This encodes CASSINRGGEGQPQHF.

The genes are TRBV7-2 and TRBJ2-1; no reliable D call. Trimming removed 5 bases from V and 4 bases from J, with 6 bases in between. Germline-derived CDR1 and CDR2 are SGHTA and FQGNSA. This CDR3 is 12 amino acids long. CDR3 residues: CASSQQYNEQFF. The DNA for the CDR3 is TGTGCCAGCAGCCAGCAATACAATGAGCAGTTCTTC.

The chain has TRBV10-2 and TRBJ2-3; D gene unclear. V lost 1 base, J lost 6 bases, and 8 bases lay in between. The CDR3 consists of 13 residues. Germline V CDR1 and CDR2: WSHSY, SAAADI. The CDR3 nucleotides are TGCGCCAGCAGTGAGTTCTCCGGGGATACGCAGTATTTT. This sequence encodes CASSEFSGDTQYF.

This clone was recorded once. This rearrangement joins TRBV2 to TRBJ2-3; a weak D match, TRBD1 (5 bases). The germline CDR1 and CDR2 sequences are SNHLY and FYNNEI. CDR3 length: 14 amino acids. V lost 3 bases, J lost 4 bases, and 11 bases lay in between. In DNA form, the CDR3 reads TGTGCCAGCAGTGACAACAGGATTGCAGATACGCAGTATTTT. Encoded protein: CASSDNRIADTQYF.

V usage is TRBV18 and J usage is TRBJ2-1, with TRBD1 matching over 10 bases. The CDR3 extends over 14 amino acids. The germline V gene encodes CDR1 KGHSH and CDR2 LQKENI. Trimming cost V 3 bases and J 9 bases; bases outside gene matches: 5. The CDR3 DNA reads TGTGCCAGCTCACCGGACAGGGGGAACCCTGAGCAGTTCTTC. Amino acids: CASSPDRGNPEQFF.

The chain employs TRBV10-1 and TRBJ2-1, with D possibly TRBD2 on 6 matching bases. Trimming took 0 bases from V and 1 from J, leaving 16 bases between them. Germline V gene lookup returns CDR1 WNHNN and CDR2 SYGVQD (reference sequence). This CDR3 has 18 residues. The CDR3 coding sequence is TGCGCCAGCAGTGAGTCGATAGGTAGCGGACTTTCCTACAATGAGCAGTTCTTC. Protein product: CASSESIGSGLSYNEQFF.

The CDR3 protein is CASSSGQGVNTIYF. Written as DNA, the CDR3 is TGTGCCAGCAGCTCGGGACAGGGTGTGAACACCATATATTTT. The chain combines TRBV7-2 with TRBJ1-3; 9 positions agree with TRBD1. Trimming at V came to 4 bases and at J to 7 bases, leaving 5 bases not matched to a gene. The CDR3 has 14 amino acids. CDR1 and CDR2 (germline): SGHTA, FQGNSA. Together with reference TRBV7-2 and TRBJ1-3, the CDR3 gives the full variable domain: GAGVSQSPSNKVTEKGKDVELRCDPISGHTALYWYRQSLGQGLEFLIYFQGNSAPDKSGLPSDRFSAERTGGSVSTLTIQRTQQEDSAVYLCASSSGQGVNTIYFGEGSWLTVV.

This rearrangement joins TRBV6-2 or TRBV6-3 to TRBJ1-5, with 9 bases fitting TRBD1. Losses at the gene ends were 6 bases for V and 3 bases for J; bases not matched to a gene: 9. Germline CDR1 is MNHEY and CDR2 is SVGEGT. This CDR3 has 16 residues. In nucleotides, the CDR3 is TGTGCCAGCAGCCGGACACAGGGGGCGACCAATCAGCCCCAGCATTTT. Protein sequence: CASSRTQGATNQPQHF.

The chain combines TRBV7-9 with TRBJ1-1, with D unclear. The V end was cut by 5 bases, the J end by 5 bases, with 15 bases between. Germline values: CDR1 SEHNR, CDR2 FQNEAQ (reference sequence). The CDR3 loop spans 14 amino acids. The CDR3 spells CASSPKAGDTEAFF. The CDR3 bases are TGTGCCAGCAGCCCAAAGGCTGGGGATACTGAAGCTTTCTTT.

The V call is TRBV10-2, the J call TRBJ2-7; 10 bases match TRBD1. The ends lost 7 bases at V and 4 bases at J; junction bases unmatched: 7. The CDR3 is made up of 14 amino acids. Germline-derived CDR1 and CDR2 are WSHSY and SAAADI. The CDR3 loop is CASNSGTGDYEQYF. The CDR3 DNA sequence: TGCGCCAGCAACTCGGGGACAGGGGATTACGAGCAGTACTTC.

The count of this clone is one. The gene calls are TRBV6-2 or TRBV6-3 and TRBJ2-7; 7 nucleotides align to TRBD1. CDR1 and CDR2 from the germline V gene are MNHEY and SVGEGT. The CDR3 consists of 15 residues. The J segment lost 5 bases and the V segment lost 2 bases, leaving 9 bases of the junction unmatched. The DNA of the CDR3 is TGTGCCAGCAGTTACCAAGACAGGGTGGGGAACGAGCAGTACTTC. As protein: CASSYQDRVGNEQYF.

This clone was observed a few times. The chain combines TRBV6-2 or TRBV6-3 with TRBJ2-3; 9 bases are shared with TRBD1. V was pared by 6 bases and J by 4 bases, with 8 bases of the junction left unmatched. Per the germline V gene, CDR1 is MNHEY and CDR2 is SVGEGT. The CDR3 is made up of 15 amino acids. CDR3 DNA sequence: TGTGCCAGCAGCCGGGACAGGGAGGGCGCAGATACGCAGTATTTT. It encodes CASSRDREGADTQYF.

This CDR3 is CASSTQAGGSQPQHF. CDR3 bases: TGTGCCAGTAGTACCCAGGCGGGTGGAAGTCAGCCCCAGCATTTT. The gene calls are TRBV19 and TRBJ1-5, with D uncertain. There are 15 residues in the CDR3. V was trimmed by 4 bases and J by 6 bases, leaving 16 bases between them. CDR1 and CDR2 from the germline V gene are LNHDA and SQIVND (reference sequence). Full variable domain (rest looked up from reference TRBV19 and TRBJ1-5): DGGITQSPKYLFRKEGQNVTLSCEQNLNHDAMYWYRQDPGQGLRLIYYSQIVNDFQKGDIAEGYSVSREKKESFPLTVTSAQKNPTAFYLCASSTQAGGSQPQHFGDGTRLSIL.